This T cell receptor (beta chain) was captured in a study of T cells in women clearing cervical HPV infection. Study background: Controls' single incident HPV16 infection cleared within 12 months without precancer. For cases, blood was sampled a median approximately 150 days after lesion detection, interquartile range about 90 to 210 days.

A word on this clone: Read data end 3 residues before the CDR3 end; the end is taken from the germline J gene.

Average input was roughly 1,100 ng genomic DNA for immunoSEQ TCR beta CDR3 amplification. The repertoire was sequenced with immunoSEQ multiplex PCR; TCRdb's copy has only in-frame clones and lacks some. Seen in this sample are tens of thousands of clones; the ten most common clones hold roughly 4.2%. The CDR3 totals 18 residues. V lost 5 bases, J lost 4 bases, and 26 bases lay in between. Germline V lookup: CDR1 PRHDT, CDR2 FYEKMQ (reference sequence). The chain uses TRBV13 and TRBJ1-1, with D possibly TRBD1 on 5 matching bases. This receptor was taken from a woman aged 18 to 75 with a cervical HPV16 infection that either progressed to CIN3+ or cleared (not recorded which). What was sequenced was blood buffy coat. This CDR3 is CASSEGLRRGRRSTEAFF. The sequenced CDR3 bases are TGTGCCAGCAGCGAGGGGCTCCGAAGGGGTAGGCGAAGCACTGAA. Full variable domain (outside the CDR3, taken from reference TRBV13 and TRBJ1-1): AAGVIQSPRHLIKEKRETATLKCYPIPRHDTVYWYQQGPGQDPQFLISFYEKMQSDKGSIPDRFSAQQFSDYHSELNMSSLELGDSALYFCASSEGLRRGRRSTEAFFGQGTRLTVV.